This T cell receptor (beta chain) was documented in a study of blood T cell repertoires in COVID-19. Participants were placed into cohorts based on the clinical history they reported. The CDR3 extends over 16 amino acids. Germline trimming cut 4 bases from V and 1 base from J; bases unmatched to any gene: 10. Germline-derived CDR1 and CDR2 are SGHNT and YYREEE (reference sequence). Clones were sequenced by immunoSEQ multiplex PCR, and TCRdb holds only the in-frame ones, with some missing. The data show about 220,000 clones, 75% to 90% seen once. V and J are TRBV5-4 and TRBJ1-2; 7 bases align to TRBD1. The material sequenced was PBMCs or T cells enriched from blood (not recorded which). This receptor was obtained from a woman aged 18 to 35 in a cohort exposed to, infected with or recovered from COVID-19 (not recorded which). The CDR3 loop is CASSHLGQKDNYGYTF. The CDR3, as DNA: TGTGCCAGCAGCCACCTGGGACAGAAAGATAACTATGGCTACACCTTC. Complete variable domain (other parts from reference TRBV5-4 and TRBJ1-2): ETGVTQSPTHLIKTRGQQVTLRCSSQSGHNTVSWYQQALGQGPQFIFQYYREEENGRGNFPPRFSGLQFPNYSSELNVNALELDDSALYLCASSHLGQKDNYGYTFGSGTRLTVV.